Listed below are T cell receptor beta chains from one sample, sequenced in a study of cytotoxic CD8 clonotypes in ibrutinib-treated CLL. Using immunoSEQ multiplex PCR, the repertoire was profiled, and TCRdb retains in-frame clones only, with some absent. Among some 290,000 clones, around four fifths were seen once, and the ten largest hold 5% to 7%. Sample: PBMCs, taken before ibrutinib treatment. These receptors all come from a human donor with chronic lymphocytic leukemia. CDR3s include the opening cysteine and the closing phenylalanine or tryptophan. A row's size may be missing; if present it is once, few, many or a size class.

v_gene	j_gene	abundance	CDR3aa
TRBV7-2	TRBJ2-1	-	CASSLDAGSNYNEQFF
TRBV5-4	TRBJ1-2	-	CASSFGVGVRRGRYTF
TRBV7-2	TRBJ2-7	once	CASSFSYEQYF
TRBV28	TRBJ1-2	-	CASSVGAGYGYTF
TRBV9	TRBJ2-5	-	CASSVDKYTFLTQYF
TRBV29-1	TRBJ2-1	-	CSVEGYRSNNEQFF
TRBV6-5	TRBJ2-7	-	CASSYSGHSIPYEQYF
TRBV7-2	TRBJ2-7	-	CASSLLEEQYF
TRBV5-1	TRBJ2-3	-	CASTRLAGSTDTQYF
TRBV4-1	TRBJ1-2	-	CASSQDPGGWIYGYTF
TRBV19	TRBJ1-5	-	CASSISGPGDQPQHF
TRBV19	TRBJ1-4	-	CASSRHGEKLFF
TRBV6-5	TRBJ1-2	-	CASSKDSPWYGYTF
TRBV19	TRBJ2-2	-	CASSRITGELFF
TRBV10-1	TRBJ1-1	-	CASSESGGGTEAFF
TRBV5-1	TRBJ2-3	-	CASSLEKGGADTQYF
TRBV29-1	TRBJ2-1	-	CSVVFSGSLDEQFF
TRBV2	TRBJ1-2	few	CASSPSEDPRSYGYTF
TRBV28	TRBJ2-3	-	CASRLGLPDTQYF
TRBV5-1	TRBJ2-1	-	CASSPRLAGGLNEQFF
TRBV7-9	TRBJ1-1	-	CASSPITMNTEAFF
TRBV7-9	TRBJ2-7	-	CASRLIQGAEQYF
TRBV29-1	TRBJ2-2	-	CSVVEGSHTGELFF
TRBV29-1	TRBJ2-7	-	CSVGQGAEQYF
TRBV4-1	TRBJ2-1	-	CASSQYPAVYSVDEQFF